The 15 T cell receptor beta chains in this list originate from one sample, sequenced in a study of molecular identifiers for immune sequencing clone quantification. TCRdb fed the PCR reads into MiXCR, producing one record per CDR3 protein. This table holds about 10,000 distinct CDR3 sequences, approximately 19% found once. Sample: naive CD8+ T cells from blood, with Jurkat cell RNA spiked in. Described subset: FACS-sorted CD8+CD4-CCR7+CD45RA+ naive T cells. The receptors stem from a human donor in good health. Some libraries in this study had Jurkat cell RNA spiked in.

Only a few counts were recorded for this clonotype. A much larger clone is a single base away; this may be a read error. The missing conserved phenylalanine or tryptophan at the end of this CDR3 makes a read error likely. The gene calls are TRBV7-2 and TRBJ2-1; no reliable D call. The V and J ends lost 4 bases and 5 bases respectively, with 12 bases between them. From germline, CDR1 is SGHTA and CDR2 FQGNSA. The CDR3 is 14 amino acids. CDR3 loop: CASSSEARDNEQFS. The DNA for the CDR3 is TGTGCCAGCAGCTCTGAAGCACGGGACAATGAGCAGTTCTCC.

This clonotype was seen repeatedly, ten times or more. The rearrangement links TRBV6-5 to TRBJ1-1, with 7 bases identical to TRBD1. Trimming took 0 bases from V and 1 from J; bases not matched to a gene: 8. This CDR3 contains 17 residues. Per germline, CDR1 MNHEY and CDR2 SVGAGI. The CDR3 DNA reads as TGTGCCAGCAGTTACTCGAGTCGAGGGGGCCCGAACACTGAAGCTTTCTTT. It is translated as CASSYSSRGGPNTEAFF.

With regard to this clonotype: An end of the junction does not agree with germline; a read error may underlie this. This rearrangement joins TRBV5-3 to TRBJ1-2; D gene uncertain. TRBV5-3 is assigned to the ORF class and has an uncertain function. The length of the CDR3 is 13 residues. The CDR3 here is CASSLKPIYGYTF. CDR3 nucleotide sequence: TGTGCCAGCAGCTTAAAACCGATCTATGGCTACACCTTC.

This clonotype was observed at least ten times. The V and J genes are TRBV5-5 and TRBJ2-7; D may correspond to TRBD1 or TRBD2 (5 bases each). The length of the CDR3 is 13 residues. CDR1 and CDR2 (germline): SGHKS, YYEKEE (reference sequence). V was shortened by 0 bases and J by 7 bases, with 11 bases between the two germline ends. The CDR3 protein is CASSLEGPGEQYF. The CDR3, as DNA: TGTGCCAGCAGCTTGGAGGGGCCGGGGGAGCAGTACTTC. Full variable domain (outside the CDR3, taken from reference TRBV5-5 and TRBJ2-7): DAGVTQSPTHLIKTRGQQVTLRCSPISGHKSVSWYQQVLGQGPQFIFQYYEKEERGRGNFPDRFSARQFPNYSSELNVNALLLGDSALYLCASSLEGPGEQYFGPGTRLTVT.

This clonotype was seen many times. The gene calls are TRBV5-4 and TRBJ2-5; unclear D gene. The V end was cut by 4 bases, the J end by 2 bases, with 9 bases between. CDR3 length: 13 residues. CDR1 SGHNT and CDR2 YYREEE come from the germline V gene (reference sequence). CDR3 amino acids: CASSTDPQETQYF. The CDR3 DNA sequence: TGTGCCAGCAGCACTGACCCTCAAGAGACCCAGTACTTC.

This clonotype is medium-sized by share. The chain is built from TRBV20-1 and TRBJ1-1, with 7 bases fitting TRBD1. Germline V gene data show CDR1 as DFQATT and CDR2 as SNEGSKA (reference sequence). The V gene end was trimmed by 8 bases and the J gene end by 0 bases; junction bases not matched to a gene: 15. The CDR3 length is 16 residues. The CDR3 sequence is CSPERGRNSMNTEAFF. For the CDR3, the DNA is TGCAGTCCTGAGAGGGGGCGGAACTCCATGAACACTGAAGCTTTCTTT.

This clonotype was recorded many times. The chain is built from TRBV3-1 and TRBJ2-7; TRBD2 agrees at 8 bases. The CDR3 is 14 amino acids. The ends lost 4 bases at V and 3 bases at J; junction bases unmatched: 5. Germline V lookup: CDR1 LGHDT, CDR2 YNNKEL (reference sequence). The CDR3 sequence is CASSLSGVVYEQYF. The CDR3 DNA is TGTGCCAGCAGCCTTAGCGGGGTCGTCTACGAGCAGTACTTC.

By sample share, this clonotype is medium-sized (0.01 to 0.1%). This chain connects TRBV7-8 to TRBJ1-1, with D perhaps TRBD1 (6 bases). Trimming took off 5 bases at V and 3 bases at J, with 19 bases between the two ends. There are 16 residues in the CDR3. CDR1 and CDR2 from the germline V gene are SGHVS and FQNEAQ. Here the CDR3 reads CASSPRGSASYTEAFF. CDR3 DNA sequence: TGTGCCAGCAGCCCTAGGGGGTCAGCCTCTTACACTGAAGCTTTCTTT.

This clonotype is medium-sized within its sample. CDR3 in amino acids: CASSLSAEGANVLTF. DNA of the CDR3: TGTGCCAGCAGTTTGTCGGCCGAAGGGGCCAACGTCCTGACTTTC. V gene TRBV27 combines with J gene TRBJ2-6; D remains ambiguous. Trimming cost V 3 bases and J 4 bases, with 10 bases left between them. The CDR3 is 15 residues long. Per germline, CDR1 MNHEY and CDR2 SMNVEV (reference sequence).

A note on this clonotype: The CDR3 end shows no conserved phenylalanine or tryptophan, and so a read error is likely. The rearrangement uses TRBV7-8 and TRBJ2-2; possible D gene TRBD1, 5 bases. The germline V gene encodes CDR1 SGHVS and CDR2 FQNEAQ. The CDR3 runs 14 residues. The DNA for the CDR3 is TGTGCCGGCAGCACAGGACAGAACACCGGGGAGCTGTTTTCT. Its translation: CAGSTGQNTGELFS.

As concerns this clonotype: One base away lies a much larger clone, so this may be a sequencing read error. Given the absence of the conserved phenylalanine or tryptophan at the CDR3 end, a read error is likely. Here the CDR3 reads CASSAQGGGNEQYS. In nucleotides, the CDR3 is TGTGCCAGCAGTGCCCAGGGGGGAGGTAACGAGCAGTACTCC. The chain has TRBV6-6 and TRBJ2-7; tentatively, D is TRBD1 (7 bases). There are 14 residues in the CDR3. The V end lost 5 bases, the J end lost 5 bases, and 16 bases lay between the germline ends. Germline V lookup: CDR1 MNHNY, CDR2 SVGAGI (reference sequence).

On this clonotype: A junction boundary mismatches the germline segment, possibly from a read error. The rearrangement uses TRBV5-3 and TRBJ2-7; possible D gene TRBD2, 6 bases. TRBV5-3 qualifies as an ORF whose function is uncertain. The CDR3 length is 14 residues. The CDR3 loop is CASSLEGPSYEQYF. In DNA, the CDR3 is TGTGCCAGCAGCTTGGAGGGCCCCTCCTACGAGCAGTACTTC.

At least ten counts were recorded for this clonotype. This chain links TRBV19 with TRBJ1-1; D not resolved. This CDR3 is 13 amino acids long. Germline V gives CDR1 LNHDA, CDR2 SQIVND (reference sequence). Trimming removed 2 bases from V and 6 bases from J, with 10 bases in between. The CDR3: CASSIKVVSEAFF. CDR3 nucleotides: TGTGCCAGTAGTATAAAAGTGGTCTCTGAAGCTTTCTTT.

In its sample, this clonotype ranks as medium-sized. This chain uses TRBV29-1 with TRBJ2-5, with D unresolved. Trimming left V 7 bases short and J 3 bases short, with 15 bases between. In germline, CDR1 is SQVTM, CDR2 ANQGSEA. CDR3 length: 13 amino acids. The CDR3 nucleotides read TGCAGCGCCACGAGTTGGGTCGAAGAGACCCAGTACTTC. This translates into CSATSWVEETQYF.

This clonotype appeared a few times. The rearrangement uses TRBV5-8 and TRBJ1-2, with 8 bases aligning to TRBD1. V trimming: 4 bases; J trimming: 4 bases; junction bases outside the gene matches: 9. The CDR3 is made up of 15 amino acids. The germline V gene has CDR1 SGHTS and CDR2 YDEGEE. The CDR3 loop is CASSPRQGPFYGYTF. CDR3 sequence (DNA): TGTGCCAGCAGCCCCCGACAGGGGCCCTTCTATGGCTACACCTTC.